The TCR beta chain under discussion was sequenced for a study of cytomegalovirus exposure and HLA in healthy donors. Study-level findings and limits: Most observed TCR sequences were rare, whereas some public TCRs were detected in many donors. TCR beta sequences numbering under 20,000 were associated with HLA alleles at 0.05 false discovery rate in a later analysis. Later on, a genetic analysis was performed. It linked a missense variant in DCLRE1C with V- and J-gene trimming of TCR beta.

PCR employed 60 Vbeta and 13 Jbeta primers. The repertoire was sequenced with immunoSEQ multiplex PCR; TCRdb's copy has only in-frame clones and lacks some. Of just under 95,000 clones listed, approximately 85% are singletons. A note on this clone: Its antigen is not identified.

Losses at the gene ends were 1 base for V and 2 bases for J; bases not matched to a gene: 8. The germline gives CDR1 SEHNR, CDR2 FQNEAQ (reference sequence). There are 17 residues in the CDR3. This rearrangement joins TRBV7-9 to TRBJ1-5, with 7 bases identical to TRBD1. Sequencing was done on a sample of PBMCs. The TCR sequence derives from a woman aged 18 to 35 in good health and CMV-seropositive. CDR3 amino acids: CASSLGPQGIGNQPQHF. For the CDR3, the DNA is TGTGCCAGCAGCTTAGGGCCACAGGGGATCGGCAATCAGCCCCAGCATTTT. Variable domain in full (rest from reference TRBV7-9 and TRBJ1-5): DTGVSQNPRHKITKRGQNVTFRCDPISEHNRLYWYRQTLGQGPEFLTYFQNEAQLEKSRLLSDRFSAERPKGSFSTLEIQRTEQGDSAMYLCASSLGPQGIGNQPQHFGDGTRLSIL.